This T cell receptor (beta chain) was sequenced during a study of radiotherapy plus CTLA-4 blockade in lung cancer. Overall study findings and caveats: Early blood T cell clone dynamics reportedly forecast response best, with interferon-beta.

In the case of this clone: Its antigen is as yet unknown.

Only in-frame clones appear in the TCRdb table, and some are missing; sequencing was by immunoSEQ multiplex PCR. The table includes fewer than 55,000 clones, roughly three quarters detected once. Patients had chemo-refractory metastatic non-small-cell lung cancer and received focal radiation plus CTLA-4 blockade that used ipilimumab. CDR1 and CDR2 (germline): MDHEN, SYDVKM. The CDR3 is made up of 12 amino acids. Trimming removed 6 bases at V and 6 bases at J, with 9 bases between. The clonotype originates from a human donor with non-small cell lung cancer whose response to radiotherapy plus ipilimumab could not be evaluated. The rearrangement links TRBV28 to TRBJ2-4, with D possibly being TRBD2 (6 bases). The sample in question was peripheral blood, obtained from a patient treated with radiotherapy plus ipilimumab. The CDR3 region is CASRGGGNIQYF. In DNA form, the CDR3 reads TGTGCCAGCAGGGGGGGAGGAAACATTCAGTACTTC.